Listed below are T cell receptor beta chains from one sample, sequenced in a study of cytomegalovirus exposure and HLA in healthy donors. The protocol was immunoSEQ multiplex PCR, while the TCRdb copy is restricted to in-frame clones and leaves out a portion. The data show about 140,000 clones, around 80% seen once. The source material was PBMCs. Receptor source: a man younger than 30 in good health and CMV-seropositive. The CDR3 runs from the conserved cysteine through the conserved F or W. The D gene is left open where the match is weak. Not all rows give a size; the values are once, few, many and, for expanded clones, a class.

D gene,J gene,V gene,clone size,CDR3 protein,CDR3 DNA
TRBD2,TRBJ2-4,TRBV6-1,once,CASSDQLADIQYF,TGTGCCAGCAGTGACCAGCTAGCGGATATTCAGTACTTC
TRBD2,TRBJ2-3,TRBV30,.,CAWSVRGGGRGNTQYF,TGTGCCTGGAGTGTGAGGGGCGGGGGACGCGGAAATACGCAGTATTTT
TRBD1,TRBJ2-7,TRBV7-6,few,CASTLNRTGASYEQYF,TGTGCCAGCACTCTTAATCGGACAGGGGCCTCCTACGAGCAGTACTTC
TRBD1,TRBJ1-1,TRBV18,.,CASSLQGGAFF,TGTGCCAGCTCACTTCAGGGGGGAGCTTTCTTT
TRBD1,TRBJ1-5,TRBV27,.,CASRVTGGGSNQPQHF,TGTGCCAGCAGGGTTACAGGGGGCGGTAGCAATCAGCCCCAGCATTTT
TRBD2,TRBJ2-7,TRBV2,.,CASSEARGGYEQYF,TGTGCCAGCAGTGAAGCGCGGGGGGGGTACGAGCAGTACTTC
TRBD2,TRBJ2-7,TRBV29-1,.,CSVVGGSFYEQYF,TGCAGCGTTGTCGGCGGGAGTTTCTACGAGCAGTACTTC
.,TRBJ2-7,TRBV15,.,CATSRGTTGSYEQYF,TGTGCCACCAGCAGAGGTACGACTGGCTCCTACGAGCAGTACTTC
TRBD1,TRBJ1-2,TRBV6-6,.,CASIKDRGLYGYTF,TGTGCCAGCATTAAGGACAGGGGGCTCTATGGCTACACCTTC
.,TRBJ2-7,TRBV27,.,CASSLGSHTIYEQYF,TGTGCCAGCAGTTTGGGCTCCCACACGATTTACGAGCAGTACTTC
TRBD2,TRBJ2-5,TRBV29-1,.,CSVEALTSGRASREQYF,TGCAGCGTTGAAGCCCTTACTAGCGGGAGGGCTTCGAGGGAGCAGTACTTC
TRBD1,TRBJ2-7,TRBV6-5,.,CASSYRDRSYEQYF,TGTGCCAGCAGTTACCGGGACAGAAGCTACGAGCAGTACTTC
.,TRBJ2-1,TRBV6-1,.,CASEFSGFTYNEQFF,TGTGCCAGCGAGTTTTCGGGTTTCACCTACAATGAGCAGTTCTTC
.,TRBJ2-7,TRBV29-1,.,CSVEVEDRTYEQYF,TGCAGCGTTGAAGTAGAGGACAGAACCTACGAGCAGTACTTC
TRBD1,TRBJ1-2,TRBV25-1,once,CASISDRGVGYTF,TGTGCCAGCATTTCGGACAGGGGGGTAGGCTACACCTTC
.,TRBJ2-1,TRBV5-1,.,CASFRSAGSSYNEQFF,TGCGCCAGCTTTAGGAGTGCGGGGAGCTCCTACAATGAGCAGTTCTTC
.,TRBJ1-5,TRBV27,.,CASSFEGDSNQPQHF,TGTGCCAGCAGTTTTGAGGGAGATAGCAATCAGCCCCAGCATTTT
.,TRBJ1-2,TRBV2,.,CASNREINYGYTF,TGTGCCAGCAACAGGGAAATTAACTATGGCTACACCTTC
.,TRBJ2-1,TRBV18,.,CASSPRQPYNEQFF,TGTGCCAGCTCACCGAGACAGCCATACAATGAGCAGTTCTTC
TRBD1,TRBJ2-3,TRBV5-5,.,CASSFPGQSTDTQYF,TGTGCCAGCAGCTTTCCGGGACAGAGCACAGATACGCAGTATTTT
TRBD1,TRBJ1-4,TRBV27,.,CASSSRTGAGREKLFF,TGTGCCAGCAGTAGCAGAACAGGGGCGGGACGGGAAAAACTGTTTTTT
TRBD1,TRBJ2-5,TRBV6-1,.,CASSDKTGGQETQYF,TGTGCCAGCAGTGACAAGACAGGGGGGCAAGAGACCCAGTACTTC
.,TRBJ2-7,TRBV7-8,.,CASKTDPPYEQYF,TGTGCCAGCAAGACTGATCCTCCCTACGAGCAGTACTTC
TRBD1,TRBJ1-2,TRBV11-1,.,CASSHRTGPGGYTF,TGTGCCAGCAGCCACCGGACAGGCCCTGGGGGCTACACCTTC
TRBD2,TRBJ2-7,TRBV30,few,CAWSVAGTALGYEQYF,TGTGCCTGGAGTGTAGCGGGAACGGCTTTGGGCTACGAGCAGTACTTC
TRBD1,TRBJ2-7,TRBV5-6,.,CASSFGQGAQEQYF,TGTGCCAGCAGCTTCGGACAGGGGGCGCAGGAGCAGTACTTC
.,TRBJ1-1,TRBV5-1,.,CASSTGNTEAFF,TGCGCCAGCAGTACGGGGAACACTGAAGCTTTCTTT